The clone carrying this T cell receptor (beta chain) was recorded once. Its matching antigen is unknown. Being one base from a much bigger clone, this may be a read error. No conserved phenylalanine or tryptophan ends this CDR3, so it is likely a read error. Time point reported: newly diagnosed GD, antithyroid drugs for less than 3 months. Scientists built the TCR library using RNA that was extracted from PBMCs. This specimen belongs to a study of regulatory T cells in long-lasting Graves disease. Study-level background: Those Graves' patients who were newly diagnosed had been on antithyroid drugs under 3 months.

The germline gives CDR1 SGHTA, CDR2 FQGTGA. The CDR3 length is 13 residues. V gave up 5 bases and J gave up 8 bases; unmatched junction bases: 3. Study-level points and caveats: Patients with persistent disease shared 2,741 public clonotypes, outpacing the approximately 950 shared by new patients.

CDR3-region Arm-PCR and iRepertoire HTBI primers produced the TCR beta libraries. TCRdb re-called the multiplex PCR reads with MiXCR, one entry per CDR3 protein. The top ten clones hold around 12% of a sample with over 500,000 distinct CDR3 sequences, roughly 16% of them seen once. The same data also contributed to another study, on T cells in Graves' hyperthyroidism and ophthalmopathy. That source notes: HTBI primers were used for first-round RT-PCR of the TCR CDR3. Within blood appeared most thyroid clonotypes that had expanded above 0.001.

The chain is built from TRBV7-3 and TRBJ1-4; 9 positions match TRBD1. The sample here was peripheral blood mononuclear cells (PBMCs), taken at new diagnosis, from a patient treated with antithyroid drugs. The TCR comes from a man aged 18 to 30 with Graves disease. The CDR3 region is CASSRGQGEKLFS. The CDR3, as DNA: TGTGCCAGCAGCCGAGGACAGGGGGAAAAACTGTTTTCT.